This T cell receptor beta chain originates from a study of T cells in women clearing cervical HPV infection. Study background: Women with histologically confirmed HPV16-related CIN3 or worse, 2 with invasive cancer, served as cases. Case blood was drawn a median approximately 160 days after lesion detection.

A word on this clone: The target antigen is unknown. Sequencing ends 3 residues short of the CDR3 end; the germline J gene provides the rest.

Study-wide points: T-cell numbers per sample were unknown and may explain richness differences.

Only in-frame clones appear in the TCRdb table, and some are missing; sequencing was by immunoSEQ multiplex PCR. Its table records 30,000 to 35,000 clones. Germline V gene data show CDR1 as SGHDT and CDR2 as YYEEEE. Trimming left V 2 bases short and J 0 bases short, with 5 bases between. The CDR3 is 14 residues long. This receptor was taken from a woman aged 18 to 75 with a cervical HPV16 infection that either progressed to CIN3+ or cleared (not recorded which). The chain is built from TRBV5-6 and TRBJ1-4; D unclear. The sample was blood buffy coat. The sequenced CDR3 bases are TGTGCCAGCAGCTTAGGTACAACTAATGAAAAA. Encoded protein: CASSLGTTNEK. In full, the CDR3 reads CASSLGTTNEKLFF.